This T cell receptor (beta chain) is drawn from a study of cytomegalovirus exposure and HLA in healthy donors. At the level of the study: Within an early data release were about 90 million unique TCRs drawn from HLA-typed donors.

The V and J ends lost 0 bases and 0 bases, in that order; junction bases with no gene match: 4. The CDR3 consists of 16 residues. Germline V gene sequence: CDR1 SGHAT, CDR2 FQDESV (reference sequence). Samples came from healthy bone marrow donors. As regards this clone: Antigen specificity is unknown.

Researchers ran the PCR with 60 Vbeta and 13 Jbeta primers. The table came from immunoSEQ multiplex PCR; TCRdb's copy has only in-frame clones and leaves some out. Of 170,000 or so clones in the sample, around 80% were seen once. Study-level results: Presence/absence comparisons presumed near-even sequencing depth among donors. HLA restriction was apparent for most CMV-associated TCR beta chains in a later analysis.

The chain employs TRBV11-1 and TRBJ1-2; 7 bases map to TRBD1. Sequenced sample: PBMCs. The sequence derives from a man aged 18-30 years in good health and CMV-seronegative. The CDR3 here is CASSLAGQGANYGYTF. CDR3 bases: TGTGCCAGCAGCTTAGCTGGGCAGGGGGCTAACTATGGCTACACCTTC. Drawing the rest from reference TRBV11-1 and TRBJ1-2, the complete variable domain is EAEVAQSPRYKITEKSQAVAFWCDPISGHATLYWYRQILGQGPELLVQFQDESVVDDSQLPKDRFSAERLKGVDSTLKIQPAELGDSAMYLCASSLAGQGANYGYTFGSGTRLTVV.